This record covers a single TCR beta chain. No antigen is known for it. This sample was taken from a study of Graves' ophthalmopathy and Graves' hyperthyroidism. Turning to the study itself: Samples of peripheral blood were obtained at initial diagnosis, prior to treatment of any kind.

Regarding the study as a whole: Ophthalmopathy progression was predicted by the model at approximately 70% sensitivity and approximately 72% specificity. Using a 13-signature model, the authors split ophthalmopathy from stable hyperthyroidism, with approximately 88% sensitivity and 81.08% specificity.

Exclusion criteria comprised other autoimmune diseases, uncontrolled infections, pregnancy or lactation in patients. The sequenced template was RNA, covering the TCR beta CDR3 region. HTBI-primed first-round RT-PCR preceded second-round multiplex PCR. MiXCR, run by TCRdb on the multiplex PCR reads, gives a single entry per CDR3 protein. Altogether 400,000 or so distinct CDR3 sequences are present, 15% being singletons, with the ten largest covering about 7%. The sequence was obtained from a woman in her late teens or twenties with stable Graves' hyperthyroidism. The sequenced material came from peripheral blood.

CDR3 sequence (DNA): TGTGCCACCAGCAGAGACGTAGGCAGCTTCTACGAGCAGTACTTC. It specifies CATSRDVGSFYEQYF. The chain uses TRBV15 and TRBJ2-7; the D is unclear. This CDR3 has 15 residues. V was pared by 0 bases and J by 3 bases, with 12 bases between. Germline assignment: CDR1 LNHNV and CDR2 YYDKDF (reference sequence).